This T cell receptor beta chain emerged from a study of T cells in localized non-small cell lung cancer. The V end lost 0 bases, the J end lost 4 bases, and 5 bases lay between the germline ends. CDR1 and CDR2 from the germline V gene are SGHRS and YFSETQ. The CDR3 consists of 14 residues. Study outcomes and limitations: Uninvolved adjacent lung had more T cell clonality than any other tissue, topping tumor. Patients showing higher blood T cell density tended to see longer overall survival.

Some clones are missing from TCRdb's copy, which holds only in-frame ones; the method was immunoSEQ multiplex PCR. The sample holds some 50,000 clones, about 86% seen once. Remarks on this clone: Its specificity is unknown.

Sample: peripheral blood mononuclear cells, taken before any cancer treatment. The V gene is TRBV5-1, the J gene TRBJ2-6; D not certain. The clonotype originates from a man aged 35 to 69 with stage III lung adenocarcinoma. The chain's CDR3 is CASSLATGANVLTF. In nucleotides, the CDR3 is TGCGCCAGCAGCTTGGCGACGGGGGCCAACGTCCTGACTTTC.